This TCR beta chain was sequenced in a study of early T cells in non-severe SARS-CoV-2 infection. Study overall: Unsorted whole-blood RNA was sequenced in bulk, leaving chains unpaired.

Study conclusions and caveats: The matching step, a VDJdb search, favored anti-spike CD8 responses and missed private and CD4 specificities.

There are many counts of this clonotype. Its target is not known. The CDR3 loop spans 11 amino acids. CDR1 WSHSY and CDR2 SAAADI come from the germline V gene. V dropped 4 bases and J dropped 8 bases, with 6 bases sitting between them. Unique molecular identifiers (one per individual cDNA molecule) were attached. Using its own MiXCR run on the 5' RACE reads, TCRdb lists one record per CDR3 protein. The sample records under 85,000 distinct CDR3 sequences, roughly 12% being singletons. Sequenced here: whole blood, sampled at baseline. The TCR was taken from an adult who was a healthcare worker with PCR-confirmed SARS-CoV-2 infection or an uninfected control (not recorded which). The donor label of this sample is uncertain. V and J are TRBV10-2 and TRBJ2-4; D is unresolved. As DNA, the CDR3 is TGCGCCAGCAGTGCATTTGACATTCAGTACTTC. Translation: CASSAFDIQYF.